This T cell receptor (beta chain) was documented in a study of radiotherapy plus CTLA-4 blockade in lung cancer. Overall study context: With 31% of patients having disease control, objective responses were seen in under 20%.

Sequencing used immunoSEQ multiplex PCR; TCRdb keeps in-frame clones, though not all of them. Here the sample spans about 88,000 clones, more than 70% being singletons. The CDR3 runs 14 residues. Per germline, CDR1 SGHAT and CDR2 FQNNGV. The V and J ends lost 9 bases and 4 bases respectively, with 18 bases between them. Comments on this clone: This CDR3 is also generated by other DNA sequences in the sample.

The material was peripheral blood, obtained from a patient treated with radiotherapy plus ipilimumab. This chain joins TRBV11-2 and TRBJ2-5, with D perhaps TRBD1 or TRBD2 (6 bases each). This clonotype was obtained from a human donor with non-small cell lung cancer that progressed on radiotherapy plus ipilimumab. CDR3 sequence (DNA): TGTGCCAGTAGCCCGTATGGAGGGGGAGAGACCCAGTACTTC. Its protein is CASSPYGGGETQYF.